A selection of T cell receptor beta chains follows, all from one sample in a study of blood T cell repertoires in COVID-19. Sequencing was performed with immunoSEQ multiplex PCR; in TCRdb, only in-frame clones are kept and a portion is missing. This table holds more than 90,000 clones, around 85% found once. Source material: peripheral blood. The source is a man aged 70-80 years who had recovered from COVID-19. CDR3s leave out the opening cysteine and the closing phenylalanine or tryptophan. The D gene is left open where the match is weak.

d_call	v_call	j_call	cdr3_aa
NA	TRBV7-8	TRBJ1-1	ASSRGARLNTEAF
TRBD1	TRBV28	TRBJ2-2	ASQGTGITGELF
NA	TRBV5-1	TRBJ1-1	ASSSITGMATEAF
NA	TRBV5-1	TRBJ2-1	ASSRPGYNEQF
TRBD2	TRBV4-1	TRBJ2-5	ASSQDRSGGARETQY
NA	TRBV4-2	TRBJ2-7	ASSQESRRDYEQY
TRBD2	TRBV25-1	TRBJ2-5	ASSPSGRASVETQY
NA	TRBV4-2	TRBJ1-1	ASSPLGGVNTEAF
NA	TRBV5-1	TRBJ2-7	ASSPQASYEQY
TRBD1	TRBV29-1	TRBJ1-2	SVLSGTVGGYT
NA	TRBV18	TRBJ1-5	ASSPRAGSNQPQH
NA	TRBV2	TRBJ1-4	ASSVSQGIEKLF
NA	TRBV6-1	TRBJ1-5	ASSETGYQPQH
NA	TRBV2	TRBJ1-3	ASSDRSSGNTIY
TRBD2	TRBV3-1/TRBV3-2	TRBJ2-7	ASSQPAGGLVEQY
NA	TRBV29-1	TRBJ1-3	SVERQDGNTIY
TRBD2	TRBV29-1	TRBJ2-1	SVEAPGLAGNEQF
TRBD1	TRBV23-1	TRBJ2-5	ASSQGTGGGGKRETQY
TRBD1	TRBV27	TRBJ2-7	ASRDRGYEQY
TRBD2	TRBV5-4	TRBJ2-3	ASSPPGLGVGDTQY
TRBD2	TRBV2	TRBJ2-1	ASSVIGTSGGMLI
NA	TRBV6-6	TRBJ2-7	ASSYRLASRLEY
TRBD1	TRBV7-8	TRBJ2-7	ASSGQGRRAEQY
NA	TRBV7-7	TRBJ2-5	ASSLGLQETQY
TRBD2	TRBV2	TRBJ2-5	ASSPNLAGVETQY
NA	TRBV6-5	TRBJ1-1	ASRAIQGYTEAF
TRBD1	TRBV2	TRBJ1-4	ASRAGTGLPWVEKLF
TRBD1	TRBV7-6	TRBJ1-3	ASSLGGQGTVGNTIY
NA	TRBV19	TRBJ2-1	ASSAGIPYNEQF
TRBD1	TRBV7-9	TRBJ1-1	ASSPTGARNTEAF
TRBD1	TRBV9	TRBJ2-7	ASNCWRTGDEQY
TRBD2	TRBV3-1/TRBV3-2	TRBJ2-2	ASSQYRTSGTYTGELF
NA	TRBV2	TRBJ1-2	ASRPGGGRGGYT
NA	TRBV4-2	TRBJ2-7	ASSLSRAGPYEQY
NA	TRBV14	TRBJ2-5	ASSQRGETQY
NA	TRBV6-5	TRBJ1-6	ASSFSVPLH
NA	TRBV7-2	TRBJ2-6	ASFQSPSSGANVLT
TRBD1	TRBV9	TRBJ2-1	ASSVAPQGAYNEQF